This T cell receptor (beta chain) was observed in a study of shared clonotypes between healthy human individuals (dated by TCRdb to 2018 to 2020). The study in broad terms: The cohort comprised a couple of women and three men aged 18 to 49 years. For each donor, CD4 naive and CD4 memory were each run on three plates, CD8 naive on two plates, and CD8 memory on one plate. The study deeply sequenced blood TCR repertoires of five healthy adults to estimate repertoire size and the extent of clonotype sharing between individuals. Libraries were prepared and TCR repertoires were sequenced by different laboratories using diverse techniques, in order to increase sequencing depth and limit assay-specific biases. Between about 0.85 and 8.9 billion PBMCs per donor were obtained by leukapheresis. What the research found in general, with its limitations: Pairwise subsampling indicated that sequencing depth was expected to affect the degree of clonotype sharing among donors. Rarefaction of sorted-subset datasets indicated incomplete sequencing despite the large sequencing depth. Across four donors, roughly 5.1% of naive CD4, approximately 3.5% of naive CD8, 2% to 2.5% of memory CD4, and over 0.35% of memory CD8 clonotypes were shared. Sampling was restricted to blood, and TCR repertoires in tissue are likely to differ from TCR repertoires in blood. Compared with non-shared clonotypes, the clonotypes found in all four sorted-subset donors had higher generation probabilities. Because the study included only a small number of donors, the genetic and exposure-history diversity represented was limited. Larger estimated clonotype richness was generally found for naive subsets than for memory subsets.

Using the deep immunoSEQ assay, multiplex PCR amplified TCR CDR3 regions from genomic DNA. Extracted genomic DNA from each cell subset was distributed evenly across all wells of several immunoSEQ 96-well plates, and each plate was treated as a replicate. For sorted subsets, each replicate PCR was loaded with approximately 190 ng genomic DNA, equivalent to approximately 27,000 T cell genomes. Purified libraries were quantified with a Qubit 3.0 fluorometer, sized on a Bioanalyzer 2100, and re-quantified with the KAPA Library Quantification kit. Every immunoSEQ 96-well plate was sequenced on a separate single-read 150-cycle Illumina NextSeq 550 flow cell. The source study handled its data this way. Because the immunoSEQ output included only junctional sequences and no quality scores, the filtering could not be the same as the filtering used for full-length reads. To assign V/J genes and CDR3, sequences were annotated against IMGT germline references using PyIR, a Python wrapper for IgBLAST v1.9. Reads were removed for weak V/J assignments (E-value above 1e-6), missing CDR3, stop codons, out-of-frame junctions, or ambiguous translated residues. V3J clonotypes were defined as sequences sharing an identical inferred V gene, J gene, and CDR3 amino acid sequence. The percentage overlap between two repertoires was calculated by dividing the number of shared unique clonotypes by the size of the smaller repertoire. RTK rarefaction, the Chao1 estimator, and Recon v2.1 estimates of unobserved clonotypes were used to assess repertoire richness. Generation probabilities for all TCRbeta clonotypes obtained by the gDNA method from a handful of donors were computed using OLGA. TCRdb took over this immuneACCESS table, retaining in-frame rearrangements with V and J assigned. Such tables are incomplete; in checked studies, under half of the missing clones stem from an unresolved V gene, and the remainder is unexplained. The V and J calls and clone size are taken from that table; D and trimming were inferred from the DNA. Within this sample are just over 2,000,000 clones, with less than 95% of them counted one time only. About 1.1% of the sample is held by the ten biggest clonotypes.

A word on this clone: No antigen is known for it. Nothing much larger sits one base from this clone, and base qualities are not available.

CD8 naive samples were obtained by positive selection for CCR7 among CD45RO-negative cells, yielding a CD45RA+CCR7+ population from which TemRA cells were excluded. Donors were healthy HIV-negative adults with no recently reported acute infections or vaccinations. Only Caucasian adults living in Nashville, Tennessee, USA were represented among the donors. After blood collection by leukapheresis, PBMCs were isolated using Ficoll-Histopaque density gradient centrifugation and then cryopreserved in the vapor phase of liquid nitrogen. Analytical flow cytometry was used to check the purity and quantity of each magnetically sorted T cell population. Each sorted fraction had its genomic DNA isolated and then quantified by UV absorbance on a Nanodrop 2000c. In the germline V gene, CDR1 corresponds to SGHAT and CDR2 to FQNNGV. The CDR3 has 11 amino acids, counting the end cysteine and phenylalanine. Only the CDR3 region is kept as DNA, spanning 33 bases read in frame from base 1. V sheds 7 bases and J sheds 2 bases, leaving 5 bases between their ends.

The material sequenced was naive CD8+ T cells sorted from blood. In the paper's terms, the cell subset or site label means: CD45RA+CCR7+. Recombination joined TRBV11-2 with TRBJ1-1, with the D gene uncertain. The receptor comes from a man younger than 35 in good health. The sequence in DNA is TGTGCCAGCACGACAAACACTGAAGCTTTCTTT. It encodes CASTTNTEAFF.